This T cell receptor (beta chain) derives from a study of blood T cell repertoires in COVID-19. About the study: Recovery among Cohort 3 donors was established by two negative PCRs, clearance, or symptom resolution. The cDNA or gDNA used as material had been derived from T cells, B-cell-depleted T cells, or PBMCs.

The CDR3 contains 14 residues. Trimming pared 8 bases from V and 7 bases from J, leaving 17 bases between. Looked up from germline, CDR1 is MNHEY and CDR2 is SVGAGI. Participants were placed into cohorts based on the clinical history they reported. Measured with immunoSEQ multiplex PCR; TCRdb has only the in-frame clones, and not every one. The sample comprises hundreds of thousands of clones, around 90% of which are singletons, and 2% to 2.5% rests with the top ten. The clonotype was recovered from a woman aged 55-75 years in a cohort exposed to, infected with or recovered from COVID-19 (not recorded which). The gene calls are TRBV6-5 and TRBJ1-4; no clear D. Sequenced input: PBMCs or T cells enriched from blood (not recorded which). CDR3 DNA: TGTGCCAGCCGCCGGCTTGGGGAGGGTGAAAAACTGTTTTTT. This encodes CASRRLGEGEKLFF.